The 23 T cell receptor beta chains listed next were all sequenced from one sample in a study of blood T cell repertoires in COVID-19 (dated by TCRdb to 2020 to 2021). The library relied on the immunoSEQ multiplex PCR assay. The immuneACCESS repertoire file appears here via TCRdb, limited to in-frame rearrangements. These files lack a portion of the clones; in checked studies, under half of the deficit traces to unresolved V genes, and the cause of the others is not known. The sample table lists 200,000 or so clones, 92% of them with a count of one. In total, the top ten clones hold approximately 0.77% of the sample. The sequenced sample consisted of peripheral blood. The receptors derive from a man aged 55 to 70 with COVID-19, enrolled during active disease.

This chain links TRBV9 with TRBJ1-3; D may be TRBD1 (5 bases). Germline lookup yields CDR1 SGDLS and CDR2 YYNGEE. With 1 base removed from V and 4 bases from J, the gap between germline ends came to 18 bases. The CDR3 runs to 17 residues. The DNA of the CDR3 is TGTGCCAGCAGCGTAACCCCAAACGGGGGAGGCGGAAACACCATATATTTT. This gives the protein CASSVTPNGGGGNTIYF.

This clone has just one count. Other DNA sequences in this specimen translate into the identical CDR3. The rearrangement joins TRBV5-1 to TRBJ2-1; TRBD2 matches at 11 bases. CDR3 length: 16 amino acids. Germline assignment: CDR1 SGHRS and CDR2 YFSETQ. J was trimmed by 4 bases and V by 0 bases; bases with no gene match: 3. The chain's CDR3 is CASSLEGTSGYNEQFF. Here the CDR3 DNA reads TGCGCCAGCAGCTTGGAGGGGACTAGCGGATACAATGAGCAGTTCTTC.

J is TRBJ1-4 and V is TRBV6-1, with 9 bases lining up with TRBD1. V lost 3 bases to trimming and J lost 8 bases; unmatched junction nucleotides: 4. CDR1 MNHNS and CDR2 SASEGT come from the germline V gene. This CDR3 spans 14 amino acids. The CDR3: CASSEGQGREKLFF. DNA for the CDR3: TGTGCCAGCAGTGAGGGACAGGGACGCGAAAAACTGTTTTTT.

The chain employs TRBV5-8 and TRBJ1-6; D uncertain. CDR3 length: 14 amino acids. CDR1 and CDR2 from the germline V gene are SGHTS and YDEGEE. Trimming left V 4 bases short and J 2 bases short, with 7 bases between. The CDR3 is CASSRGTYNSPLHF. CDR3 DNA sequence: TGTGCCAGCAGCCGGGGTACCTATAATTCACCCCTCCACTTT.

The CDR3: CASKGLPGDEQYF. For the CDR3, the DNA is TGTGCCAGCAAGGGGTTGCCGGGGGACGAGCAGTACTTC. The V call is TRBV28, the J call TRBJ2-7; D might be TRBD2 (6 bases). The CDR3 is 13 amino acids. From germline, CDR1 is MDHEN and CDR2 SYDVKM. V was shortened by 7 bases and J by 5 bases, with 15 bases between the two germline ends.

This clone was seen just once. The genes are TRBV6-4 and TRBJ2-1; weak D call: TRBD1 (6 bases). This CDR3 comprises 16 residues. The V and J ends lost 6 bases and 4 bases respectively, with 19 bases between them. Germline V gene sequence: CDR1 MRHNA, CDR2 SNTAGT. CDR3 sequence (DNA): TGTGCCAGCAGCCCCAGGGCAGGGGCTAAATACAATGAGCAGTTCTTC. Residues: CASSPRAGAKYNEQFF.

The CDR3 spells CASSTRDRATGYTF. Here the CDR3 DNA reads TGTGCCAGTAGTACCCGGGACAGGGCGACGGGCTACACCTTC. This chain joins TRBV19 and TRBJ1-2; 9 bases are a match to TRBD1. V lost 4 bases and J lost 8; bases outside the gene matches: 8. The CDR3 contains 14 residues. The germline gives CDR1 LNHDA, CDR2 SQIVND (reference sequence).

This clone was seen more than once but under ten times. The chain links TRBV25-1 to TRBJ2-2, with a weak D call TRBD1 (5 bases). Germline CDR1 reads MGHDK; CDR2 reads SYGVNS. The CDR3 totals 17 residues. V gave up 1 base and J gave up 3 bases, with 15 bases separating them. The CDR3 nucleotides read TGTGCCAGCAGTGAATCAGGGCTCACCGAATACACCGGGGAGCTGTTTTTT. Residues: CASSESGLTEYTGELFF.

This clone was seen a single time. The V gene is TRBV25-1, the J gene TRBJ1-4, with D tentatively TRBD1 (5 bases). V was trimmed by 10 bases and J by 4 bases, leaving 10 bases between them. Germline CDR1 reads MGHDK; CDR2 reads SYGVNS. CDR3 length: 12 amino acids. CDR3 sequence reads: CATQGYNEKLFF. The CDR3 nucleotides read TGTGCCACCCAGGGTTATAATGAAAAACTGTTTTTT.

The CDR3 region has the DNA TGTGCCAGCAGCGTAGTACGGGGTAATGAGCAGTTCTTC. Amino acids: CASSVVRGNEQFF. The chain is built from TRBV9 and TRBJ2-1; D possibly corresponds to TRBD2 (5 bases). This CDR3 is 13 amino acids long. Trimming took 0 bases from V and 7 from J, leaving 8 bases between them. Germline assignment: CDR1 SGDLS and CDR2 YYNGEE.

The chain has TRBV6-5 and TRBJ2-7; 8 nucleotides align to TRBD2. The CDR3 runs 13 residues. V was pared by 10 bases and J by 3 bases, with 8 bases of the junction left unmatched. Germline V gives CDR1 MNHEY, CDR2 SVGAGI. The CDR3 nucleotides are TGTGCCACCTCCCAGCGGGAGCTCTACGAGCAGTACTTC. Translated: CATSQRELYEQYF.

The chain recombines TRBV5-1 with TRBJ2-2, with no clear D. There are 14 residues in the CDR3. V lost 5 bases, J lost 4 bases, and 12 bases lay in between. Germline V gene lookup returns CDR1 SGHRS and CDR2 YFSETQ. The CDR3 DNA follows: TGCGCCAGCAGTCACCCTACGGGCACCGGGGAGCTGTTTTTT. This codes for CASSHPTGTGELFF.

The CDR3 nucleotides read TGTGCCAGCAGGGGGACTAGCGGGGCGAACACCGGGGAGCTGTTTTTT. Its translation: CASRGTSGANTGELFF. V usage is TRBV6-6 and J usage is TRBJ2-2, with TRBD2 matching 13 bases. The CDR3 is 16 residues long. The V and J ends lost 6 bases and 0 bases, in that order; junction bases with no gene match: 1. Looked up from germline, CDR1 is MNHNY and CDR2 is SVGAGI (reference sequence).

This clone was seen a handful of times. The chain carries TRBV21-1 and TRBJ1-3. TRBV21-1 is an annotated pseudogene. This CDR3 spans 13 amino acids. CDR3 sequence: CASSKPGWNTIYF. The CDR3 bases are TGTGCCAGCAGCAAACCGGGTTGGAACACCATATATTTT.

The rearrangement joins TRBV28 to TRBJ2-2; 8 bases are a match to TRBD2. The CDR3 extends over 17 amino acids. The ends lost 2 bases at V and 5 bases at J; junction bases unmatched: 10. Germline CDR1 is MDHEN and CDR2 is SYDVKM. CDR3 sequence (DNA): TGTGCCAGCAGTTTAACTGGACTAGCAAGTACGACCGGGGAGCTGTTTTTT. This encodes CASSLTGLASTTGELFF. Drawing the rest from reference TRBV28 and TRBJ2-2, the complete variable domain is DVKVTQSSRYLVKRTGEKVFLECVQDMDHENMFWYRQDPGLGLRLIYFSYDVKMKEKGDIPEGYSVSREKKERFSLILESASTNQTSMYLCASSLTGLASTTGELFFGEGSRLTVL.

The chain is built from TRBV7-9 and TRBJ2-1, with 8 bases that match TRBD2. This CDR3 is 13 amino acids long. The germline CDR1 and CDR2 sequences are SEHNR and FQNEAQ (reference sequence). Germline trimming cut 8 bases from V and 8 bases from J; bases unmatched to any gene: 8. CDR3 residues: CASGLAGMDEQFF. The CDR3 coding sequence is TGTGCCAGCGGGCTAGCGGGTATGGATGAGCAGTTCTTC.

V and J are TRBV29-1 and TRBJ1-2; D call uncertain. The length of the CDR3 is 13 residues. V lost 5 bases and J lost 3, with 13 bases in between. The germline CDR1 and CDR2 sequences are SQVTM and ANQGSEA. The DNA for the CDR3 is TGCAGCGTTCGTCTGGGCATATACTATGGCTACACCTTC. Translated, it gives CSVRLGIYYGYTF. Drawing the rest from reference TRBV29-1 and TRBJ1-2, the complete variable domain is SAVISQKPSRDICQRGTSLTIQCQVDSQVTMMFWYRQQPGQSLTLIATANQGSEATYESGFVIDKFPISRPNLTFSTLTVSNMSPEDSSIYLCSVRLGIYYGYTFGSGTRLTVV.

The chain has TRBV2 and TRBJ1-1, with D tentatively TRBD1 (6 bases). This CDR3 spans 13 amino acids. Germline V gives CDR1 SNHLY, CDR2 FYNNEI. V lost 7 bases, J lost 4 bases, and 13 bases lay in between. The CDR3 DNA reads TGTGCCAGCACCGGACAGTCCTCCACTGAAGCTTTCTTT. This encodes CASTGQSSTEAFF.

The rearrangement uses TRBV6-5 and TRBJ2-7, with TRBD2 as a possible D gene (6 bases). CDR1 MNHEY and CDR2 SVGAGI come from the germline V gene. This CDR3 is built from 14 residues. Trimming cost V 7 bases and J 4 bases, with 17 bases left between them. The CDR3 reads CASNQNGGKYEQYF. The CDR3 DNA sequence: TGTGCCAGCAACCAGAATGGCGGGAAATACGAGCAGTACTTC.

The chain couples TRBV2 to TRBJ1-2; TRBD1 agrees at 8 bases. Germline assignment: CDR1 SNHLY and CDR2 FYNNEI. This CDR3 has 14 residues. Trimming took 3 bases from V and 6 from J; bases not matched to a gene: 6. The CDR3 DNA follows: TGTGCCAGCAGTGAGGAGCAGGGGGCTAATGGCTACACCTTC. This encodes CASSEEQGANGYTF.

The J gene is TRBJ2-1, the V gene TRBV12-1; the table gives TRBD1 as D, unverified against the DNA. TRBV12-1 is recorded as a pseudogene. CDR3 length: 14 residues. The DNA for the CDR3 is TGTGGTAACTCGGGACAGGCAAAAGACAATGAGCAGTTCTTC. Its protein is CGNSGQAKDNEQFF.

This clone showed up just once. The V call is TRBV3-1 (or the pseudogene TRBV3-2), the J call TRBJ2-1; 7 bases agree with TRBD1. Germline values: CDR1 LGHDT, CDR2 YNNKEL (reference sequence). CDR3 length: 17 amino acids. V lost 3 bases and J lost 6; bases outside the gene matches: 14. The CDR3 DNA reads as TGTGCCAGCAGCCATGAGTGGGACAGAGGGGAGACCAATGAGCAGTTCTTC. Translating gives CASSHEWDRGETNEQFF.

The genes are TRBV5-6 and TRBJ2-1; 7 bases fit TRBD2. Germline V gene data show CDR1 as SGHDT and CDR2 as YYEEEE. This CDR3 is 14 amino acids long. After removal of 1 base from V and 16 bases from J, the junction contained 14 bases not matched to a gene. This CDR3 is CASSLSLAGRGGFF. The CDR3 nucleotides read TGTGCCAGCAGCTTGAGTTTGGCGGGGCGCGGGGGTTTCTTC.